This T cell receptor beta chain was captured in a study of T cells in Graves' hyperthyroidism and ophthalmopathy. Whole-study results and caveats: The model foresaw ophthalmopathy a median around seven months prior to onset.

The diagnoses drew upon clinical symptoms, serum thyroxine and TRAb, thyroid ultrasound and orbital computed tomography. Germline V gives CDR1 SNHLY, CDR2 FYNNEI. V shed 7 bases and J 4 bases; nucleotides not matched to a gene: 4. This CDR3 comprises 13 residues. Amplified regions were TCR beta CDR3 sequences from RNA transcripts. The study used the HTBI primer set for a first-round RT-PCR of the TCR CDR3. TCRdb itself ran the multiplex PCR reads through MiXCR, one entry per CDR3 protein. The top ten hold about two fifths of the sample, which has more than 500,000 distinct CDR3 sequences, roughly 45% seen once. On this clonotype: Its antigen is unidentified.

The clonotype was recovered from an adult woman with Graves' disease, either hyperthyroidism or ophthalmopathy (not recorded which). J is TRBJ1-1 and V is TRBV2, with 9 bases that match TRBD1. Sequencing was performed on peripheral blood or thyroid tissue (not recorded which). The CDR3 loop is CASTMDRGTEAFF. CDR3 bases: TGTGCCAGCACAATGGACAGGGGCACTGAAGCTTTCTTT.